This T cell receptor beta chain was recovered during a study of cytomegalovirus exposure and HLA in healthy donors. Overall study results and limits: Within the data, a cluster of highly shared sequence variants was likely a sequencing artifact. Cytomegalovirus-associated status was assigned to about 170 TCR beta chains.

The CDR3 is 13 residues long. Trimming cost V 1 base and J 3 bases, with 6 bases left between them. Germline assignment: CDR1 SGHAT and CDR2 FQNNGV. About this clone itself: Its antigen is unidentified.

Healthy bone marrow donors made up the donor group. PCR was performed using 60 Vbeta and 13 Jbeta primers. Only in-frame clones appear in the TCRdb table, and some are missing; sequencing was by immunoSEQ multiplex PCR. The table lists about 72,000 clones, about four fifths of them singletons. The TCR was taken from a man aged 18 to 35 in good health and CMV-seronegative. Material for sequencing was PBMCs. The chain is built from TRBV11-2 and TRBJ1-1; D is unclear. CDR3 DNA sequence: TGTGCCAGCAGCTTAGGCAGGTACACTGAAGCTTTCTTT. Its translation: CASSLGRYTEAFF.